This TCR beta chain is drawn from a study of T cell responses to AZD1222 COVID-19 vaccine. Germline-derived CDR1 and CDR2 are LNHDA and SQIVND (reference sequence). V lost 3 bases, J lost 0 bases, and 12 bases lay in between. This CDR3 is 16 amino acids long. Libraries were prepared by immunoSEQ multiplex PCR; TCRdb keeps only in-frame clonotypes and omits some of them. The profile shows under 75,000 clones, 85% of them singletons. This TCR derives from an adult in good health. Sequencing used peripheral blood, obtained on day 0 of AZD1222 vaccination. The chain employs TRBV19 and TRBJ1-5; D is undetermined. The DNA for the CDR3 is TGTGCCAGTAGTATGTACGGGAGATATAGCAATCAGCCCCAGCATTTT. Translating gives CASSMYGRYSNQPQHF.